The following is a T cell receptor beta chain sequence with its context. The antigen is not known. The donor population consisted of healthy HIV-negative adults with no recent acute infections or vaccinations. Each sample came from a Caucasian adult donor living in Nashville, Tennessee. This entry is derived from a study of shared clonotypes between healthy human individuals. Findings of the study overall: Measured sharing among donors was expected to vary with sequencing depth.

From germline, CDR1 is ENHRY and CDR2 SYGVKD. This CDR3 is 14 amino acids long. Trimming shortened V by 7 bases and J by 0 bases, and 10 bases separated the two germline ends. Unsorted PBMC DNA was run through sequencing on ten immunoSEQ deep assay plates. Sequenced by immunoSEQ multiplex PCR; TCRdb stores in-frame clones only, minus some. The sample yields about 600,000 clones, around 78% seen once. This rearrangement joins TRBV10-3 to TRBJ1-3, with TRBD1 as a possible D gene (6 bases). This TCR was sampled from a woman in her forties in good health. Some clones in this sample may be carry-over from other donors' samples. Sequencing was performed on PBMCs. Here the CDR3 DNA reads TGTGCCATCACTTCGACAGGCTCTGGAAACACCATATATTTT. Translating gives CAITSTGSGNTIYF.